A selection of T cell receptor beta chains follows, all from one sample in a study of T-cell reconstitution after alpha-beta-depleted transplantation in children. TCRdb reanalysed the PCR reads using MiXCR and keeps one entry per CDR3 protein. The sample yields 600,000 to 700,000 distinct CDR3 sequences, roughly 17% seen once. Sample: PBMCs from the stem cell graft donor, taken from the stem cell graft. The receptor source for this set is a human donor who donated a stem cell graft to a child with acute myeloid leukemia. Both conserved end residues are part of each CDR3. D genes are given only for firm matches. A row's size may be missing; if present it is once, few, many or a size class.

d_call	clone_size	v_call	j_call	cdr3_aa	cdr3_nt
NA	NA	TRBV4-2	TRBJ1-1	CASSRDMWAFF	TGTGCCAGCAGCCGAGATATGTGGGCTTTCTTT
TRBD1	many	TRBV9	TRBJ1-1	CASSVAGGSEAFF	TGTGCCAGCAGCGTAGCAGGGGGTTCTGAAGCTTTCTTT
NA	few	TRBV27	TRBJ2-7	CASSFKGPSYEQYF	TGTGCCAGCAGTTTCAAGGGGCCCTCCTACGAGCAGTACTTC
NA	once	TRBV2	TRBJ2-3	CAVPFPGVADKQYF	TGTGCCGTCCCATTCCCGGGAGTGGCAGATAAGCAGTATTTT
TRBD1	NA	TRBV6-2/TRBV6-3	TRBJ2-3	CASSDRAFPDTQYF	TGTGCCAGCTCGGACAGGGCATTCCCAGATACGCAGTATTTT
NA	many	TRBV7-2	TRBJ1-5	CASSPYIRSNQPQHF	TGTGCCAGCAGCCCTTACATACGTAGCAATCAGCCCCAGCATTTT
TRBD1	NA	TRBV6-1	TRBJ2-2	CASSPRGQGSGGELFF	TGTGCCAGCAGCCCCAGGGGACAGGGAAGCGGCGGGGAGCTGTTTTTT
TRBD1	many	TRBV10-3	TRBJ2-1	CAILGQGPNEQFF	TGTGCCATCCTTGGACAGGGGCCCAATGAGCAGTTCTTC
NA	few	TRBV5-1	TRBJ2-2	CASSSSQGRTGELFF	TGCGCCAGCAGCTCATCTCAGGGACGCACCGGGGAGCTGTTTTTT
NA	few	TRBV7-2	TRBJ1-5	CASSPSRQITNQPQHF	TGTGCCAGCAGCCCCTCTCGGCAGATCACCAATCAGCCCCAGCATTTT
NA	many	TRBV29-1	TRBJ2-4	CSVREQAKNIQYF	TGCAGCGTTCGAGAGCAGGCCAAAAACATTCAGTACTTC
NA	many	TRBV27	TRBJ1-5	CASSLGPDQPQHF	TGTGCCAGCAGTTTAGGGCCCGATCAGCCCCAGCATTTT
TRBD2	many	TRBV12-3/TRBV12-4	TRBJ2-1	CASRLTSGGADEQFF	TGTGCCAGCAGACTGACTAGCGGGGGGGCCGATGAGCAGTTCTTC
NA	many	TRBV29-1	TRBJ2-1	CSFLPQSYNEQFF	TGCAGCTTCCTTCCCCAGTCCTACAATGAGCAGTTCTTC
TRBD1	many	TRBV20-1	TRBJ1-2	CSARPGTAAYYGYTF	TGCAGTGCTAGGCCGGGGACAGCCGCATACTATGGCTACACCTTC
NA	few	TRBV7-2	TRBJ2-4	CASSIQRTPNIQYF	TGTGCCAGCAGCATACAGCGGACACCAAACATTCAGTACTTC
TRBD2	NA	TRBV10-3	TRBJ2-3	CAISENSGTSAQYF	TGTGCCATCAGTGAGAACTCCGGGACTAGCGCGCAGTATTTT
TRBD1	NA	TRBV4-3	TRBJ2-1	CASSELDRGRPDEQFF	TGCGCCAGCAGCGAGTTGGACAGGGGCAGACCGGATGAGCAGTTCTTC
NA	few	TRBV28	TRBJ2-3	CASSIRLGGTDTQYF	TGTGCCAGCTCTATTAGGCTAGGGGGCACAGATACGCAGTATTTT
NA	NA	TRBV6-5	TRBJ2-1	CASSFRDGIYNEQFF	TGTGCCAGCAGTTTCCGGGACGGTATATACAATGAGCAGTTCTTC
NA	few	TRBV28	TRBJ2-1	CASRPLVGHSPYNEQFF	TGTGCCAGCAGACCTCTGGTGGGGCATAGCCCTTACAATGAGCAGTTCTTC
NA	few	TRBV12-3/TRBV12-4	TRBJ1-2	CASSLGGGGSYGYTF	TGTGCCAGCAGCCTCGGGGGCGGAGGCTCCTATGGCTACACCTTC
NA	NA	TRBV5-1	TRBJ2-3	CASSSFVAARVGDTQYF	TGCGCCAGCAGCTCCTTTGTGGCGGCGCGGGTCGGGGATACGCAGTATTTT
NA	many	TRBV29-1	TRBJ1-1	CSVQMGGTEAFF	TGCAGCGTTCAGATGGGGGGCACTGAAGCTTTCTTT
NA	NA	TRBV9	TRBJ2-7	CASSVGGSDYEQYF	TGTGCCAGCAGCGTAGGCGGGTCCGACTACGAGCAGTACTTC
NA	NA	TRBV7-8	TRBJ1-2	CASSSRDSLLGYTF	TGTGCCAGCAGCTCCCGAGACAGCCTCCTCGGCTACACCTTC
NA	NA	TRBV5-5	TRBJ2-3	CASSLNLYTDTQYF	TGTGCCAGCAGCTTGAACCTCTACACAGATACGCAGTATTTT
NA	NA	TRBV5-1	TRBJ2-3	CASSLSPLQGTDTQYF	TGCGCCAGCAGCTTGTCCCCCTTACAGGGAACAGATACGCAGTATTTT
NA	few	TRBV9	TRBJ1-5	CASSVDGNNQPQHF	TGTGCCAGCAGCGTAGACGGTAACAATCAGCCCCAGCATTTT
NA	NA	TRBV29-1	TRBJ2-2	CSFRGNTGELFF	TGCAGCTTCAGGGGGAACACCGGGGAGCTGTTTTTT
NA	few	TRBV5-5	TRBJ1-2	CASSFFPGTNYGYTF	TGTGCCAGCAGCTTTTTTCCCGGAACTAACTATGGCTACACCTTC
NA	many	TRBV29-1	TRBJ1-1	CSVRDTEAFF	TGCAGTGTTAGGGACACTGAAGCTTTCTTT
TRBD1	NA	TRBV15	TRBJ2-5	CATSPDRAQETQYF	TGTGCCACCAGCCCCGACAGGGCGCAAGAGACCCAGTACTTC
NA	few	TRBV12-3/TRBV12-4	TRBJ2-3	CASSRRETDTQYF	TGTGCCAGCAGTAGACGGGAGACAGATACGCAGTATTTT
NA	NA	TRBV5-1	TRBJ2-6	CASSLSGPSHISGANVLTF	TGCGCCAGCAGCTTGTCGGGTCCTTCCCACATCTCTGGGGCCAACGTCCTGACTTTC
NA	few	TRBV7-2	TRBJ2-5	CASSRLVGTQYF	TGTGCCAGCAGTCGACTAGTTGGGACCCAGTACTTC
TRBD1	many	TRBV10-3	TRBJ1-6	CAISGGQLSPLHF	TGTGCCATCAGCGGGGGACAGCTTTCACCCCTCCACTTT
NA	many	TRBV15	TRBJ2-1	CATSRDIHEQFF	TGTGCCACCAGCAGGGATATCCATGAGCAGTTCTTC
TRBD1	NA	TRBV12-3/TRBV12-4	TRBJ2-3	CASNERDRDRDTQYF	TGTGCCAGCAATGAAAGGGACAGGGATAGAGATACGCAGTATTTT